These 25 T cell receptor beta chains came from one sample sequenced in a study of CD8 T cells in Susac syndrome. Reverse transcription of about 0.45 to 1 ug RNA was performed with random hexamers. TCRdb independently ran MiXCR on the immunoSEQ multiplex PCR reads; one entry per CDR3 protein. The sample yields 70,000 to 100,000 distinct CDR3 sequences, about 93% seen once. Sequences were obtained from CD8+ T cells from PBMCs. The receptors here all came from a human donor in good health.

This chain joins TRBV5-1 and TRBJ2-5, with a possible D match to TRBD2 (6 bases). Per the germline V gene, CDR1 is SGHRS and CDR2 is YFSETQ. Trimming left V 3 bases short and J 5 bases short, with 17 bases between. The CDR3 is made up of 15 amino acids. CDR3 DNA sequence: TGCGCCAGCAGCTGGACGCGGGGCGCGGGGGAGACCCAGTACTTC. Protein: CASSWTRGAGETQYF.

The chain has TRBV7-6 and TRBJ2-3; 11 nucleotides align to TRBD2. CDR1 is SGHVS, CDR2 FNYEAQ, per germline. Trimming took 4 bases from V and 0 from J; bases not matched to a gene: 3. CDR3 length equals 16 residues. This chain's CDR3 is CASSSRLAGSTDTQYF. CDR3 DNA sequence: TGTGCCAGCAGCTCCCGACTAGCGGGGAGCACAGATACGCAGTATTTT.

The chain employs TRBV21-1 and TRBJ1-4; TRBD1 is taken as the D call from the table, unchecked against the DNA. TRBV21-1 is deemed a pseudogene. This CDR3 is built from 13 residues. In nucleotides, the CDR3 is TGTGCCAGCAGCACGGGACACCTTGAAAAACTGTTTTTT. Its protein product is CASSTGHLEKLFF.

The rearrangement uses TRBV2 and TRBJ2-7; the match to TRBD1 covers 10 bases. V trimming: 7 bases; J trimming: 2 bases; junction bases outside the gene matches: 5. The CDR3 contains 14 residues. Germline CDR1 SNHLY, CDR2 FYNNEI. CDR3 sequence (DNA): TGTGCCAGCACCGAGGGGACAGGGGCCTACGAGCAGTACTTC. Its translation: CASTEGTGAYEQYF.

The V call is TRBV5-1, the J call TRBJ2-1, with TRBD2 matching over 7 bases. This CDR3 spans 13 amino acids. V dropped 1 base and J dropped 7; count of bases not matched to a gene: 2. CDR1 SGHRS and CDR2 YFSETQ come from the germline V gene. CDR3 sequence (DNA): TGCGCCAGCAGCTTGCGGGACTATAATGAGCAGTTCTTC. Residues: CASSLRDYNEQFF.

The rearrangement uses TRBV19 and TRBJ1-5, with a weak D call TRBD1 (5 bases). V shed 5 bases and J shed 0 bases, with 8 bases lying between them. The germline V gene encodes CDR1 LNHDA and CDR2 SQIVND (reference sequence). The CDR3 totals 14 residues. The CDR3 DNA reads as TGTGCCAGTAGTTGGGGGTTTAGCAATCAGCCCCAGCATTTT. Its translation: CASSWGFSNQPQHF.

The J gene is TRBJ2-3, the V gene TRBV9; possibly TRBD2 for D (5 bases). The germline CDR1 and CDR2 sequences are SGDLS and YYNGEE. The CDR3 contains 14 residues. V lost 3 bases, J lost 2 bases, and 10 bases lay in between. The CDR3: CASSGSGLTDTQYF. DNA of the CDR3: TGTGCCAGCAGCGGTAGTGGACTCACAGATACGCAGTATTTT. Full variable domain (outside the CDR3, taken from reference TRBV9 and TRBJ2-3): DSGVTQTPKHLITATGQRVTLRCSPRSGDLSVYWYQQSLDQGLQFLIQYYNGEERAKGNILERFSAQQFPDLHSELNLSSLELGDSALYFCASSGSGLTDTQYFGPGTRLTVL.

This clonotype was seen once. The chain links TRBV13 to TRBJ2-5; TRBD2 is a possible D gene (5 bases). In germline, CDR1 is PRHDT, CDR2 FYEKMQ (reference sequence). This CDR3 region has 15 residues. The V gene lost 2 bases and the J gene lost 2 bases, with 12 bases spanning the gap. CDR3 region: CASSLRKRYQETQYF. The CDR3 region has the DNA TGTGCCAGCAGCTTACGAAAGCGGTATCAAGAGACCCAGTACTTC.

V and J are TRBV7-9 and TRBJ1-1; 10 bases fit TRBD1. Germline CDR1 SEHNR, CDR2 FQNEAQ (reference sequence). The V and J ends lost 3 bases and 7 bases, in that order; junction bases with no gene match: 11. CDR3 length: 16 amino acids. In DNA, the CDR3 is TGTGCCAGCAGCTTGTGGTTGTCGGACAGGGGGGTTGAAGCTTTCTTT. Translation gives CASSLWLSDRGVEAFF.

This clonotype is a singleton in its sample. The DNA of the CDR3 is TGCGCCAGCAGCTCGGCCCCCACAGGTCCCCCTGAGGAGACCCAGTACTTC. Translation gives CASSSAPTGPPEETQYF. V is TRBV5-1 and J is TRBJ2-5; tentative D call: TRBD1 (5 bases). V shed 3 bases and J shed 5 bases, with 23 bases lying between them. This CDR3 has 17 amino acids. Germline V gene data show CDR1 as SGHRS and CDR2 as YFSETQ. The variable domain in full, with the rest retrieved from reference TRBV5-1 and TRBJ2-5, is KAGVTQTPRYLIKTRGQQVTLSCSPISGHRSVSWYQQTPGQGLQFLFEYFSETQRNKGNFPGRFSGRQFSNSRSEMNVSTLELGDSALYLCASSSAPTGPPEETQYFGPGTRLLVL.

The V and J genes are TRBV6-5 and TRBJ2-2, with TRBD1 identical over 8 bases. There are 19 residues in the CDR3. Trimming took 4 bases from V and 1 from J; bases not matched to a gene: 14. Per germline, CDR1 MNHEY and CDR2 SVGAGI. This CDR3 is CASSSYLRQGSMNTGELFF. The CDR3 DNA follows: TGTGCCAGCAGTTCGTACCTAAGACAGGGGTCTATGAACACCGGGGAGCTGTTTTTT.

This chain links TRBV9 with TRBJ1-1; 7 nucleotides agree with TRBD1. V dropped 6 bases and J dropped 3; count of bases not matched to a gene: 8. CDR1 and CDR2 from the germline V gene are SGDLS and YYNGEE. The CDR3 has 14 amino acids. CDR3 region: CASIPGQSYTEAFF. DNA for the CDR3: TGTGCCAGCATTCCGGGACAGTCGTACACTGAAGCTTTCTTT.

The chain employs TRBV13 and TRBJ2-7; no definite D call. V dropped 1 base and J dropped 6 bases, with 13 bases sitting between them. This CDR3 spans 14 amino acids. Germline V gives CDR1 PRHDT, CDR2 FYEKMQ (reference sequence). CDR3 in amino acids: CASSLVSDKAEQYF. CDR3 DNA sequence: TGTGCCAGCAGCTTAGTAAGCGACAAAGCCGAGCAGTACTTC.

The genes are TRBV18 and TRBJ2-1; possibly TRBD1 or TRBD2 for D (5 bases each). This CDR3 is 15 amino acids long. Germline V gene lookup returns CDR1 KGHSH and CDR2 LQKENI. The germline V and J ends were trimmed by 2 bases and 5 bases, with 13 bases remaining between them. The CDR3, as DNA: TGTGCCAGCTCACCAGCGAGGGGCCGCCACAATGAGCAGTTCTTC. As protein: CASSPARGRHNEQFF.

The CDR3 loop is CASNWGPYTDTQYF. In DNA, the CDR3 is TGTGCCAGCAATTGGGGCCCCTACACAGATACGCAGTATTTT. The gene calls are TRBV7-8 and TRBJ2-3, with D possibly matching TRBD1 (5 bases). Germline V lookup: CDR1 SGHVS, CDR2 FQNEAQ. V lost 7 bases, J lost 2 bases, and 13 bases lay in between. This CDR3 is built from 14 residues.

The rearrangement joins TRBV6-5 to TRBJ2-7; a possible D gene is TRBD1 (5 bases). CDR3 length equals 13 residues. V shed 10 bases and J shed 6 bases, with 19 bases lying between them. Germline CDR1 MNHEY, CDR2 SVGAGI. The CDR3 bases are TGTGCCACCGAGACGGTTGGGGCCAGCGAGCAGTACTTC. Protein sequence: CATETVGASEQYF.

The genes are TRBV3-1 and TRBJ2-6; D not certain. This CDR3 has 14 residues. Between the trimmed V and J ends, which lost 0 bases and 1 base, there was a span of 1 base. The germline V gene has CDR1 LGHDT and CDR2 YNNKEL (reference sequence). The CDR3, as DNA: TGTGCCAGCAGCCAAGATTCTGGGGCCAACGTCCTGACTTTC. This encodes CASSQDSGANVLTF.

This chain uses TRBV29-1 with TRBJ2-7; tentative D call: TRBD2 (5 bases). The CDR3 has 13 amino acids. Germline CDR1 reads SQVTM; CDR2 reads ANQGSEA. V gave up 5 bases and J gave up 0 bases, with 11 bases separating them. The CDR3 here is CSVRTGSSYEQYF. The CDR3 DNA reads as TGCAGCGTTAGGACGGGGAGCTCCTACGAGCAGTACTTC.

This clonotype was detected only once. The V call is TRBV6-5, the J call TRBJ2-3; 10 nucleotides agree with TRBD2. This CDR3 contains 15 residues. CDR1 is MNHEY and CDR2 is SVGAGI in the germline V gene. After removal of 5 bases from V and 2 bases from J, the junction contained 4 bases not matched to a gene. The CDR3 here is CASSLAGAPTDTQYF. The CDR3 coding sequence is TGTGCCAGCAGTCTAGCGGGGGCTCCCACAGATACGCAGTATTTT.

The chain has TRBV5-6 and TRBJ2-6; D call uncertain. Between the trimmed V and J ends, which lost 3 bases and 0 bases, there was a span of 7 bases. The V gene's germline CDR1 is SGHDT and CDR2 YYEEEE. There are 15 residues in the CDR3. The CDR3 is CASSWGTSGANVLTF. The CDR3 nucleotides are TGTGCCAGCAGCTGGGGAACCTCTGGGGCCAACGTCCTGACTTTC. The complete variable domain, with remaining parts taken from reference TRBV5-6 and TRBJ2-6, reads DAGVTQSPTHLIKTRGQQVTLRCSPKSGHDTVSWYQQALGQGPQFIFQYYEEEERQRGNFPDRFSGHQFPNYSSELNVNALLLGDSALYLCASSWGTSGANVLTFGAGSRLTVL.

This clonotype was detected only once. Germline is not matched at one junction end, which may reflect a read error. This rearrangement joins TRBV4-1 to TRBJ1-5, with 10 bases identical to TRBD1. The germline V gene has CDR1 MGHRA and CDR2 YSYEKL. This CDR3 region has 18 residues. CDR3 DNA sequence: TGTGCCAGCAGCCAAGATCCGGAGGCGGGACAGGGGTATCAGCCCCAGCATTTT. As protein: CASSQDPEAGQGYQPQHF.

CDR3 amino acids: CSVEGTGAYNEQFF. CDR3 nucleotides: TGCAGCGTTGAGGGGACAGGGGCGTACAATGAGCAGTTCTTC. This chain joins TRBV29-1 and TRBJ2-1, with 10 bases that match TRBD1. In germline, CDR1 is SQVTM, CDR2 ANQGSEA. The V and J ends lost 3 bases and 4 bases, in that order; junction bases with no gene match: 3. CDR3 length: 14 amino acids.

The rearrangement uses TRBV9 and TRBJ2-3; 14 bases are a match to TRBD2. V gave up 4 bases and J gave up 2 bases; unmatched junction bases: 3. Germline V CDR1 and CDR2: SGDLS, YYNGEE. The CDR3 is made up of 16 amino acids. The CDR3 bases are TGTGCCAGCAGCCGGACTAGCGGGGGGTTCACAGATACGCAGTATTTT. Its protein product is CASSRTSGGFTDTQYF.

The chain is built from TRBV6-2 or TRBV6-3 and TRBJ1-2; D might be TRBD1 (5 bases). The V end lost 5 bases, the J end lost 7 bases, and 11 bases lay between the germline ends. Germline CDR1 reads MNHEY; CDR2 reads SVGEGT. This CDR3 region has 12 residues. The DNA of the CDR3 is TGTGCCAGCAGTGACGGTGGGGGTGGCTACACCTTC. Residues: CASSDGGGGYTF.

The chain carries TRBV9 and TRBJ1-1; D is ambiguous. Germline V lookup: CDR1 SGDLS, CDR2 YYNGEE. V lost 0 bases and J 8 bases, leaving 8 bases between the germline ends. The CDR3 runs to 12 residues. The CDR3 DNA follows: TGTGCCAGCAGCGTAGGTTCAGGCGAAGCTTTCTTT. Amino acid sequence: CASSVGSGEAFF.